This T cell receptor (beta chain) came from a study of Graves' ophthalmopathy and Graves' hyperthyroidism (dated by TCRdb to 2016 to 2018). Looking at the study overall: Hyperthyroidism was considered stable if no progression to ophthalmopathy occurred within 18 months of follow-up. In total, approximately 130 blood samples were TCR-sequenced: around 42 ophthalmopathy, approximately 75 hyperthyroidism and some 17 hyperthyroidism-to-ophthalmopathy patients. A discovery set of 95 to 100 patients (about 45 ophthalmopathy, about 59 stable hyperthyroidism) was enrolled to explore V-J signatures distinguishing ophthalmopathy from hyperthyroidism. To tell Graves' ophthalmopathy apart from Graves' hyperthyroidism, and to predict which patients would progress to ophthalmopathy, the study relied on TCR beta repertoire signatures. Following sample collection, hyperthyroidism patients were given methimazole at a starting dose of 30 mg daily, and ophthalmopathy patients were given high-dose intravenous methylprednisolone. The independent validation cohort included 18 to 20 hyperthyroidism patients plus 17 patients who later progressed from hyperthyroidism to ophthalmopathy. In about six hyperthyroidism patients, the T-cell repertoires found in thyroid tissue were compared with those found in blood. What the study reported, not specific to this receptor: Most expanded thyroid clonotypes with frequency above 0.001 were also detected in blood, suggesting blood repertoires may reflect the thyroid immune response. In validation, the model predicted ophthalmopathy progression with more than 70% sensitivity and 72.22% specificity; some 13 predicted patients were CT-confirmed with GO in a median of around 6 months. Sample size was not predetermined statistically, and investigators were not blinded to group allocation. The 13-signature model separated ophthalmopathy from stable hyperthyroidism with approximately 88% sensitivity and 81.08% specificity in cross-validation, and 80%/75% in the test set.

This clonotype was seen only a few times. The target of this receptor is not known. One base away there is no much larger clone; base qualities are not given. TCR beta CDR3 regions were amplified from RNA transcripts for repertoire sequencing. HTBI primers and the Qiagen OneStep RT-PCR kit were used in a first-round RT-PCR, which was followed by a second-round multiplex PCR, size selection and purification. Sequencing of the libraries was carried out on an Illumina HiSeq2000 in paired-end mode with 100 bp reads. In the source study's methods: SOAPnuke was used for read processing, and reads with adapters, uncalled bases, a mean Phred below 15, or no exact constant-primer or identifier match were discarded. COPE v1.2.5 was used to merge the high-quality paired reads. Each unique nucleotide sequence was defined as a clonotype, and clonotypes were aligned to IMGT TRB V, D and J references with MiTCR v1.1. The analysis was limited to V-J combinations with a frequency above 0.0001, which together covered around 99% of the repertoires. For each V-J combination, a TCR clonal expansion and chaos score was defined as the ratio of F50 clonal expansion to chaos observed in the TCRdist matrix. Welch's t-statistics and random forest were used to reduce the features to about a dozen V-J combinations, which were then used as input to a naive Bayes classifier. The Morisita-Horn index was used to measure how similar the thyroid and blood repertoires were. The public sequencing data were trimmed at Q25 with fastp and processed into clonotypes with MiXCR by TCRdb, which kept only in-frame beta chains. Every CDR3 protein is listed once, alongside the most common genes and DNA of its rows. The authors' filters were not applied to this entry. In all, the sample holds around 1,200,000 distinct CDR3 sequences, and about two fifths of those were seen once. Approximately 10% of the sample is held by the ten biggest clonotypes.

The hyperthyroidism patients were 18 to 65 years old and newly diagnosed, with a disease duration of less than 2 months. Patients were excluded if they had other autoimmune diseases, uncontrolled infections, pregnancy or lactation. Clinical symptoms, serum thyroxine, TRAb, thyroid ultrasound and orbital computed tomography formed the basis of the diagnosis. Total RNA was extracted using Trizol reagent, and RNA quality was checked on an Agilent 2100 Bioanalyzer. The clonotype originates from an adult man with Graves' hyperthyroidism. Sequencing was done on a sample of peripheral blood or thyroid tissue (not recorded which).

The CDR3 has the sequence CASSSDRAGGNQPQHF. The base sequence is TGTGCCAGCAGCTCGGACAGGGCGGGAGGCAATCAGCCCCAGCATTTT. The V and J genes are TRBV5-6 and TRBJ1-5; 8 central bases correspond to TRBD1. The CDR3 runs 16 amino acids, cysteine and phenylalanine included. Only the CDR3 region is kept as DNA, spanning 48 bases read in frame from base 1. For CDR1 and CDR2, the germline V gene lists SGHDT and YYEEEE. Relative to germline, V is missing 3 bases and J is missing 2 bases, with 7 bases of the junction outside any gene match.